The clone carrying this TCR beta chain occurred a few times. Original processing methods: Amplifying reference gene primers gave estimates of nucleated cell counts. Some clones are missing from TCRdb's copy, which holds only in-frame ones; the method was immunoSEQ multiplex PCR. The DNA gave D and trimming, while V, J and clone size come from that table. The top ten hold about 11% of the sample, which has 250,000 to 350,000 clones, about 88% seen once. The Seattle patients, enrolled during active infection, were followed longitudinally. CDR1 and CDR2 (germline): SGHNT, YENEEA. The CDR3 has 13 amino acids. Trimming shortened V by 3 bases and J by 1 base, and 6 bases separated the two germline ends. This sample was included in a study of blood T cell repertoires in COVID-19. Study context: COVID-19 samples from acute and convalescent phases originated in the United States, Italy and Spain. T cells, B-cell-depleted T cells, or PBMCs provided the cDNA or gDNA that served as material.

The TCR originated in a woman in her 30s with COVID-19, enrolled during active disease. The rearrangement uses TRBV11-3 and TRBJ1-1; D perhaps matches TRBD1 (5 bases). Sequences were obtained from peripheral blood. DNA for the CDR3: TGTGCCAGCAGCTTCGGGGGGAACACTGAAGCTTTCTTT. Translation: CASSFGGNTEAFF. The whole variable domain, filled in from reference TRBV11-3 and TRBJ1-1, reads EAGVVQSPRYKIIEKKQPVAFWCNPISGHNTLYWYLQNLGQGPELLIRYENEEAVDDSQLPKDRFSAERLKGVDSTLKIQPAELGDSAVYLCASSFGGNTEAFFGQGTRLTVV.